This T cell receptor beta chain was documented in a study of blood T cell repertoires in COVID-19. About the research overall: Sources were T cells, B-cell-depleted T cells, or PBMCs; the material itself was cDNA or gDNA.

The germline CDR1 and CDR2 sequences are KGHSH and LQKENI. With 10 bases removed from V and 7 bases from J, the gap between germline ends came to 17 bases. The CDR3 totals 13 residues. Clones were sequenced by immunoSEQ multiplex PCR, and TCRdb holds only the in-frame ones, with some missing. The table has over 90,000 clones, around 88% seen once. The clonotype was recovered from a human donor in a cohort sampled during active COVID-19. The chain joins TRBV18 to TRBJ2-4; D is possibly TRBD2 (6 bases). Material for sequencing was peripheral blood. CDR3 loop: CATNTGVGNIQYF. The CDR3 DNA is TGTGCCACCAACACGGGGGTTGGCAACATTCAGTACTTC.